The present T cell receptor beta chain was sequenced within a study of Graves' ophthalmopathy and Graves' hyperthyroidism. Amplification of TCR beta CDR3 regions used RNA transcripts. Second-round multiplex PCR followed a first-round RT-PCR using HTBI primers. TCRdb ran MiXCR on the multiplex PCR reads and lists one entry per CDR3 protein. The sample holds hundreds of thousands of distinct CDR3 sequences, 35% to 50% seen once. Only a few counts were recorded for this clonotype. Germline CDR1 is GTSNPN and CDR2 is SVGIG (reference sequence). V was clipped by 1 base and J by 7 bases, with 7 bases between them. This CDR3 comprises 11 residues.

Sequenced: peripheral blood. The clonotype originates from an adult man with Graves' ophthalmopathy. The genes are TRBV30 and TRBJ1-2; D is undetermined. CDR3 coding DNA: TGTGCCTGGAGTGACATGGGTGGCTACACCTTC. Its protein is CAWSDMGGYTF. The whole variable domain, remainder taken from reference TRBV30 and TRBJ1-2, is SQTIHQWPATLVQPVGSPLSLECTVEGTSNPNLYWYRQAAGRGLQLLFYSVGIGQISSEVPQNLSASRPQDRQFILSSKKLLLSDSGFYLCAWSDMGGYTFGSGTRLTVV.